The source of this TCR beta chain is a study of shared clonotypes between healthy human individuals. For the study at large: A few men and a couple of women, aged 18 to 49, were donors.

Germline V gives CDR1 LNHNV, CDR2 YYDKDF (reference sequence). Deletions cut 8 bases from V and 3 bases from J, with 17 bases between. The CDR3 extends over 15 amino acids. Donors were healthy HIV-negative adults without recent acute infections or vaccinations. From CD4+ cells came CD45RA+ naive and CD45RA-negative memory subsets. Per sorted-subset replicate PCR, input was about 180 ng DNA, representing roughly 30,000 T cell genomes. Sequencing used immunoSEQ multiplex PCR; TCRdb keeps in-frame clones, though not all of them. The table shows more than 550,000 clones, with roughly 72% occurring only once.

The source material was memory CD4+ T cells sorted from blood. The subset is: CD45RA-negative fraction. The chain joins TRBV15 to TRBJ1-5; possible D gene TRBD1, 6 bases. The TCR was taken from a woman aged 25 to 39 in good health. For the CDR3, the DNA is TGTGCCACCTCTTTCCGAGGGGGGAACAATCAGCCCCAGCATTTT. It is translated as CATSFRGGNNQPQHF.